The 7 T cell receptor beta chains in this list originate from one sample, sequenced in a study of blood T cell repertoires in COVID-19. Produced via immunoSEQ multiplex PCR; TCRdb's table is partial and in-frame only. The sample includes hundreds of thousands of clones, around nine tenths of them seen just once. The sample comprised peripheral blood. These receptors were obtained from an older woman with COVID-19, enrolled during active disease.

The chain carries TRBV9 and TRBJ2-5, with 11 bases lining up with TRBD2. CDR1 is SGDLS and CDR2 is YYNGEE in the germline V gene. With V trimmed by 3 bases and J by 6 bases, 7 bases remained unmatched. The CDR3 is made up of 15 amino acids. The CDR3 coding sequence is TGTGCCAGCAGCGGTGGGGGACTAGCGGAAAAGACCCAGTACTTC. Translating gives CASSGGGLAEKTQYF.

The sample holds one count of this clone. The chain has TRBV2 and TRBJ1-6; D gene ambiguous. Deletions cut 1 base from V and 3 bases from J, with 7 bases between. Germline CDR1 reads SNHLY; CDR2 reads FYNNEI. The CDR3 extends over 15 amino acids. The CDR3 is CASSEGWSYNSPLHF. For the CDR3, the DNA is TGTGCCAGCAGTGAAGGATGGAGCTATAATTCACCCCTCCACTTT. The full variable domain, its missing parts supplied by reference TRBV2 and TRBJ1-6, is EPEVTQTPSHQVTQMGQEVILRCVPISNHLYFYWYRQILGQKVEFLVSFYNNEISEKSEIFDDQFSVERPDGSNFTLKIRSTKLEDSAMYFCASSEGWSYNSPLHFGNGTRLTVT.

Regarding this clone: The junction differs from germline at one of its ends, possibly a read error. In DNA form, the CDR3 reads TGTGCCAGCAGCCCCCCCAACTACGGCTACACCTTC. Its protein product is CASSPPNYGYTF. The chain combines TRBV7-9 with TRBJ1-2; no clear D gene. Germline V gives CDR1 SEHNR, CDR2 FQNEAQ (reference sequence). The CDR3 extends over 12 amino acids.

The chain is built from TRBV5-1 and TRBJ1-1; D unclear. The CDR3 loop spans 17 amino acids. Germline loops: CDR1 SGHRS, CDR2 YFSETQ. The V gene lost 0 bases and the J gene lost 7 bases, with 22 bases spanning the gap. CDR3 in amino acids: CASSLVGFLGPNHEAFF. The DNA of the CDR3 is TGCGCCAGCAGCTTGGTCGGTTTTCTAGGCCCTAACCATGAAGCTTTCTTT.

The CDR3 nucleotides are TGTGCCAGCAGCTCCCCGGATCCGGGCCAGGGGGATCCTCCCTCCTCTGGAAACACCATATATTTT. Amino acid sequence: CASSSPDPGQGDPPSSGNTIYF. This chain links TRBV7-7 with TRBJ1-3, with 7 bases that match TRBD1. This CDR3 contains 22 residues. Unmatched junction bases numbered 24, after V lost 4 bases and J lost 0 bases. Looked up from germline, CDR1 is SSHAT and CDR2 is FNYEAQ (reference sequence).

A single count supports this clone. J is TRBJ1-3 and V is TRBV19; possible D gene TRBD1, 6 bases. Per germline, CDR1 LNHDA and CDR2 SQIVND (reference sequence). Trimming took 4 bases from V and 4 from J, leaving 14 bases between them. The CDR3 runs 15 residues. CDR3 sequence reads: CASSSRGNMGNTIYF. DNA of the CDR3: TGTGCCAGTAGTAGTAGGGGGAATATGGGAAACACCATATATTTT.

This sequence joins TRBV5-1 and TRBJ2-3, with 9 nucleotides matching TRBD2. Per the germline V gene, CDR1 is SGHRS and CDR2 is YFSETQ. The junction had 4 bases not matched to a gene; V was cut back by 0 bases and J by 2 bases. The CDR3 spans 16 residues. In nucleotides, the CDR3 is TGCGCCAGCAGCTTGGTAGCGGGGGTGATCACAGATACGCAGTATTTT. The encoded protein is CASSLVAGVITDTQYF.